This TCR beta chain was found in a study of graft-versus-host responses after intestinal transplantation. The CDR3 contains 15 residues. V was pared by 5 bases and J by 5 bases, with 9 bases of the junction left unmatched. Germline CDR1 is MNHEY and CDR2 is SVGAGI. This clone has a handful of counts. The assay was immunoSEQ multiplex PCR, and TCRdb's table has in-frame clones only and misses some. The data hold around 19,000 clones, with 35% to 40% observed a single time. The receptor's source is a human patient who was an organ donor for intestinal transplantation. The starting material was alloreactive CD4+ T cells from a mixed lymphocyte reaction culture, obtained before transplantation. Subset meaning: CFSE-low proliferating T cells sorted from approximately 6-day pre-transplant mixed lymphocyte reaction (GvH or HvG direction). The chain is built from TRBV6-5 and TRBJ2-4, with 7 bases matching TRBD1. CDR3 protein: CASSRDRDSQNIQYF. For the CDR3, the DNA is TGTGCCAGCAGTAGAGACCGGGACAGCCAAAACATTCAGTACTTC.